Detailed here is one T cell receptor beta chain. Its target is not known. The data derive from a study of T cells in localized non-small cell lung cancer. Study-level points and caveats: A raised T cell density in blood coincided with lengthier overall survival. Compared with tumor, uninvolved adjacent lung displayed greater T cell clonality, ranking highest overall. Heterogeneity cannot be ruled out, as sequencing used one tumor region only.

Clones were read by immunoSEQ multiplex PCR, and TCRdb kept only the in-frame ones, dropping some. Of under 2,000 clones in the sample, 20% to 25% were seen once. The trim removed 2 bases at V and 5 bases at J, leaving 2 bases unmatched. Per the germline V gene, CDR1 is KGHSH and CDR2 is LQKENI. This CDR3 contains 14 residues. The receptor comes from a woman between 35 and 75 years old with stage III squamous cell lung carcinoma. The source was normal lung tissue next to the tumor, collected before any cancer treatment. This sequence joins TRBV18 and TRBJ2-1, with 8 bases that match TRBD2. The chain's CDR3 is CASSPTSGNNEQFF. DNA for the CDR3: TGTGCCAGCTCACCAACTAGCGGTAACAATGAGCAGTTCTTC.